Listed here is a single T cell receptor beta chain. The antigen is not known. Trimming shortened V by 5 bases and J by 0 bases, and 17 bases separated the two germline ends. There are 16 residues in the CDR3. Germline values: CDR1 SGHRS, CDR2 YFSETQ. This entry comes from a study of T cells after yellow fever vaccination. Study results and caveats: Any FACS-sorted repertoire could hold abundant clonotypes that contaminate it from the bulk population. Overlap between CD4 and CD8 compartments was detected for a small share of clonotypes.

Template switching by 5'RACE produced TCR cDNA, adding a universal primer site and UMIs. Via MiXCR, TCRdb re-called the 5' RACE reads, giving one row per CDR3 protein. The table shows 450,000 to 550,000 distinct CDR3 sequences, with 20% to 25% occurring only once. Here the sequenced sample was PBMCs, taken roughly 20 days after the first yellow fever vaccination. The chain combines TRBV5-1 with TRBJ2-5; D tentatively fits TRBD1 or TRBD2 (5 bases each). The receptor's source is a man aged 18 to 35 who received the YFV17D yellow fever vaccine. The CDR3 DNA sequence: TGCGCCAGCAGATCCGGCGTTTTGGGACACCAAGAGACCCAGTACTTC. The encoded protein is CASRSGVLGHQETQYF. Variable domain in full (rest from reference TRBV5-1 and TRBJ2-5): KAGVTQTPRYLIKTRGQQVTLSCSPISGHRSVSWYQQTPGQGLQFLFEYFSETQRNKGNFPGRFSGRQFSNSRSEMNVSTLELGDSALYLCASRSGVLGHQETQYFGPGTRLLVL.